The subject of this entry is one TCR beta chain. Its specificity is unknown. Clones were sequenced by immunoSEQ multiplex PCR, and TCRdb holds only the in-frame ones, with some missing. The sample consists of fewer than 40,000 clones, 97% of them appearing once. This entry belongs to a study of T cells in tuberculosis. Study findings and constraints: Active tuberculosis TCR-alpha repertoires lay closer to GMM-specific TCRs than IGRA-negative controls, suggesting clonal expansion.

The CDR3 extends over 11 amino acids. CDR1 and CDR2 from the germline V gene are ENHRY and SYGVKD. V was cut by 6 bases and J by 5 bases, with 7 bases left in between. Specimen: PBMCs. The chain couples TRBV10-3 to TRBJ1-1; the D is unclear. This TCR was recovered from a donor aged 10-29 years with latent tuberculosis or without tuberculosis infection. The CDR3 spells CAISPGTEAFF. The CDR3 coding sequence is TGTGCCATCAGCCCCGGGACTGAAGCTTTCTTT.